This is a list of T cell receptor beta chains from one sample in a study of OX40 agonist ivuxolimab in advanced cancers. Libraries were prepared by immunoSEQ multiplex PCR; TCRdb keeps only in-frame clonotypes and omits some of them. In the table there are about 46,000 clones, approximately 88% of which are singletons. This specimen was CD4+ or CD8+ T cells sorted from blood, taken in a trial of the OX40 agonist ivuxolimab. Receptors were obtained from an adult with an advanced solid tumor such as melanoma, head and neck, liver or kidney cancer. CDR3s include the opening cysteine and the closing phenylalanine or tryptophan. A D gene is named only where the DNA matches it firmly. Part of the rows lack a size; the others show once, few, many or a class for expanded clones.

j_gene: TRBJ1-1; abundance: .; d_gene: .; v_gene: TRBV27; CDR3nt: TGTGCCAGCAGTTTAATCATGAACACTGAAGCTTTCTTT; CDR3aa: CASSLIMNTEAFF
j_gene: TRBJ2-1; abundance: .; d_gene: .; v_gene: TRBV19; CDR3nt: TGTGCCAGTAGGGACCCCAGTTCCTACAATGAGCAGTTCTTC; CDR3aa: CASRDPSSYNEQFF
j_gene: TRBJ2-7; abundance: few; d_gene: .; v_gene: TRBV7-9; CDR3nt: TGTGCCAGCTCAGCCTTGGTTTCCTACGAGCAGTACTTC; CDR3aa: CASSALVSYEQYF
j_gene: TRBJ1-3; abundance: once; d_gene: .; v_gene: TRBV15; CDR3nt: TGTGCCACCAGCAGAGATCGGGGAGCCATCTCCTCTGGAAACACCATATATTTT; CDR3aa: CATSRDRGAISSGNTIYF
j_gene: TRBJ2-7; abundance: once; d_gene: .; v_gene: TRBV5-1; CDR3nt: TGCGCCAGCAGACCTGGGACGAACAGAGACCCGGGTGAGCAGTACTTC; CDR3aa: CASRPGTNRDPGEQYF
j_gene: TRBJ2-3; abundance: .; d_gene: .; v_gene: TRBV5-4; CDR3nt: TGTGCCAGCAGCTCTCCTGGTGGGCGGAGCACAGATACGCAGTATTTT; CDR3aa: CASSSPGGRSTDTQYF
j_gene: TRBJ2-3; abundance: once; d_gene: .; v_gene: TRBV7-9; CDR3nt: TGTGCCAGCAGCTTAGAGGAGCAAAGCACAGATACGCAGTATTTT; CDR3aa: CASSLEEQSTDTQYF
j_gene: TRBJ1-4; abundance: .; d_gene: .; v_gene: TRBV4-3; CDR3nt: TGCGCCAGCAGCCAAGATGGGTTCCGGGGTGAAAAACTGTTTTTT; CDR3aa: CASSQDGFRGEKLFF
j_gene: TRBJ2-2; abundance: .; d_gene: .; v_gene: TRBV6-1; CDR3nt: TGTGCCAGCAGGGGACACTACTCAGGAGGCGGGGAGCTGTTTTTT; CDR3aa: CASRGHYSGGGELFF
j_gene: TRBJ2-1; abundance: .; d_gene: TRBD2; v_gene: TRBV9; CDR3nt: TGTGCCAGCAGCGTAAGAACTAGCGGGAGGGCCGCTCATGAGCAGTTCTTC; CDR3aa: CASSVRTSGRAAHEQFF
j_gene: TRBJ2-2; abundance: .; d_gene: .; v_gene: TRBV19; CDR3nt: TGTGCCAGTAGTGCCGGGACTCCAGATAACACCGGGGAGCTGTTTTTT; CDR3aa: CASSAGTPDNTGELFF
j_gene: TRBJ1-2; abundance: .; d_gene: TRBD1; v_gene: TRBV25-1; CDR3nt: TGTGCCAGCAGTGTGGAGCAGGGGGCTAACTATGGCTACACCTTC; CDR3aa: CASSVEQGANYGYTF
j_gene: TRBJ1-3; abundance: once; d_gene: .; v_gene: TRBV7-9; CDR3nt: TGTGCCAGCAGCTTAGATAGTTATCACACCATATATTTT; CDR3aa: CASSLDSYHTIYF
j_gene: TRBJ2-5; abundance: .; d_gene: .; v_gene: TRBV4-1; CDR3nt: TGCGCCAGCAGCCAAAGGGAGACAAGGGCGGCAGAGACCCAGTACTTC; CDR3aa: CASSQRETRAAETQYF
j_gene: TRBJ1-1; abundance: .; d_gene: TRBD1; v_gene: TRBV7-6; CDR3nt: TGTGCCAGCAGCTCAGGACAGGGGGCCTCGGGGACTGAAGCTTTCTTT; CDR3aa: CASSSGQGASGTEAFF
j_gene: TRBJ1-1; abundance: .; d_gene: .; v_gene: TRBV15; CDR3nt: TGTGCCAGCCGGCGGGGGACTGAAGCTTTCTTT; CDR3aa: CASRRGTEAFF
j_gene: TRBJ1-1; abundance: .; d_gene: .; v_gene: TRBV5-8; CDR3nt: TGTGCCAGCAGTCATCGCGCCGGGACGAGGAACACTGAAGCTTTCTTT; CDR3aa: CASSHRAGTRNTEAFF
j_gene: TRBJ1-5; abundance: .; d_gene: .; v_gene: TRBV6-1; CDR3nt: TGTGCCAGCAGTGAGGGGCGGGATTACCAGCCCCAGCATTTT; CDR3aa: CASSEGRDYQPQHF
j_gene: TRBJ1-5; abundance: .; d_gene: .; v_gene: TRBV15; CDR3nt: TGTGCCACCAGCAGAGATAGGCCAGGGGAGAGCAATCAGCCCCAGCATTTT; CDR3aa: CATSRDRPGESNQPQHF
j_gene: TRBJ2-1; abundance: .; d_gene: TRBD1; v_gene: TRBV14; CDR3nt: TGTGCCAGCAGCCAAGCCGGACAGGTTAAGGGGAATGAGCAGTTCTTC; CDR3aa: CASSQAGQVKGNEQFF
j_gene: TRBJ2-1; abundance: .; d_gene: .; v_gene: TRBV7-3; CDR3nt: TGTGCCAGCAGCCCTCGTGAGGACAATGAGCAGTTCTTC; CDR3aa: CASSPREDNEQFF
j_gene: TRBJ1-1; abundance: .; d_gene: TRBD1; v_gene: TRBV6-5; CDR3nt: TGTGCCAGCAGTTACACCTACAGGGGGACTGAAGCTTTCTTT; CDR3aa: CASSYTYRGTEAFF
j_gene: TRBJ1-6; abundance: .; d_gene: TRBD1; v_gene: TRBV12-5; CDR3nt: TGTGCTAGTGGGTTTATTCTCCCAGGGGGCGGTCTTGGTCAAAGCCCCCTCCACTTT; CDR3aa: CASGFILPGGGLGQSPLHF
j_gene: TRBJ2-7; abundance: once; d_gene: .; v_gene: TRBV7-8; CDR3nt: TGTGCCAGCAGCGTAACGATCGGGACACAATACAGCAAGCAGTACTTC; CDR3aa: CASSVTIGTQYSKQYF
j_gene: TRBJ2-1; abundance: .; d_gene: TRBD2; v_gene: TRBV6-5; CDR3nt: TGTGCCAGCAGTTACACCGACCGGACTAGCTACAATGAGCAGTTCTTC; CDR3aa: CASSYTDRTSYNEQFF
j_gene: TRBJ2-7; abundance: .; d_gene: TRBD1; v_gene: TRBV5-4; CDR3nt: TGTGCCAGCAGCTCTCCCGGGACAGAATCCTACGAGCAGTACTTC; CDR3aa: CASSSPGTESYEQYF
j_gene: TRBJ1-5; abundance: .; d_gene: .; v_gene: TRBV28; CDR3nt: TGTGCCAGCAGTCACCGAGGGAGGGGAAGCAATCAGCCCCAGCATTTT; CDR3aa: CASSHRGRGSNQPQHF
j_gene: TRBJ2-6; abundance: .; d_gene: .; v_gene: TRBV5-4; CDR3nt: TGTGCCAGCAGCGGACCCACAGGGATGGCCGGGGCCAACGTCCTGACTTTC; CDR3aa: CASSGPTGMAGANVLTF
j_gene: TRBJ2-7; abundance: once; d_gene: TRBD2; v_gene: TRBV4-3; CDR3nt: TGCGCCAGCAGCCAAGATCCGATAGCGGGGGGCTCCTACGAGCAGTACTTC; CDR3aa: CASSQDPIAGGSYEQYF
j_gene: TRBJ1-2; abundance: .; d_gene: TRBD1; v_gene: TRBV11-2; CDR3nt: TGTGCCAGCAGCTTGCACTGGACAGGGGAAACCTATGGCTACACCTTC; CDR3aa: CASSLHWTGETYGYTF
j_gene: TRBJ1-4; abundance: many; d_gene: .; v_gene: TRBV11-3; CDR3nt: TGTGCCAGCAGCTCGCGTCGAGGAACTCGGACTAATGAAAAACTGTTTTTT; CDR3aa: CASSSRRGTRTNEKLFF
j_gene: TRBJ1-1; abundance: once; d_gene: TRBD1; v_gene: TRBV18; CDR3nt: TGTGCCAGCTCACGCCCCGGGACAGGGGGCGTGGGTGAAGCTTTCTTT; CDR3aa: CASSRPGTGGVGEAFF
j_gene: TRBJ1-2; abundance: .; d_gene: .; v_gene: TRBV6-5; CDR3nt: TGTGCCAGCAGCCCCGGGACACGCTATGGCTACACCTTC; CDR3aa: CASSPGTRYGYTF
j_gene: TRBJ2-7; abundance: .; d_gene: .; v_gene: TRBV9; CDR3nt: TGTGCCAGCAGCGTAGCCTCACAGTCCTACGAGCAGTACTTC; CDR3aa: CASSVASQSYEQYF
j_gene: TRBJ2-5; abundance: .; d_gene: TRBD1; v_gene: TRBV4-3; CDR3nt: TGCGCCAGCAGCCAAGACGGGGGACAGGCGCAAGAGACCCAGTACTTC; CDR3aa: CASSQDGGQAQETQYF
j_gene: TRBJ2-7; abundance: .; d_gene: .; v_gene: TRBV12-2; CDR3nt: TGTGCAAGTCGCTCCATTAGCGGGAGTCGATCCCACGAGCAGTACTTC; CDR3aa: CASRSISGSRSHEQYF
j_gene: TRBJ2-3; abundance: .; d_gene: .; v_gene: TRBV29-1; CDR3nt: TGCAGCTGCCCCCCGGGACCCAACACAGATACGCAGTATTTT; CDR3aa: CSCPPGPNTDTQYF
j_gene: TRBJ2-7; abundance: .; d_gene: .; v_gene: TRBV7-9; CDR3nt: TGTGCCAGCAGCTCTCCGACCCAGAGGGACGAGCAGTACTTC; CDR3aa: CASSSPTQRDEQYF
j_gene: TRBJ1-1; abundance: .; d_gene: .; v_gene: TRBV5-5; CDR3nt: TGTGCCAGCAGCCCTTGGAACACTGAAGCTTTCTTT; CDR3aa: CASSPWNTEAFF
j_gene: TRBJ1-5; abundance: .; d_gene: .; v_gene: TRBV16; CDR3nt: TGTGCCAGCAGCCCCAAGACAGATTTGAGCAATCAGCCCCAGCATTTT; CDR3aa: CASSPKTDLSNQPQHF
j_gene: TRBJ2-1; abundance: .; d_gene: TRBD2; v_gene: TRBV6-5; CDR3nt: TGTGCCAGCAGTTACGGAAGCGGGGGGGCGTTGGAGCAGTTCTTC; CDR3aa: CASSYGSGGALEQFF
j_gene: TRBJ1-1; abundance: .; d_gene: TRBD1; v_gene: TRBV13; CDR3nt: TGTGCCAGCAGCTTGAACCGGGACAGGGGAGACACTGAAGCTTTCTTT; CDR3aa: CASSLNRDRGDTEAFF
j_gene: TRBJ2-1; abundance: .; d_gene: TRBD1; v_gene: TRBV5-1; CDR3nt: TGCGCCAGCAGCTTGACCCCAGCTGAGACAGGACAGGTTTACAATGAGCAGTTCTTC; CDR3aa: CASSLTPAETGQVYNEQFF
j_gene: TRBJ2-7; abundance: .; d_gene: TRBD1; v_gene: TRBV11-2; CDR3nt: TGTGCCAGCAGCTTAGATTTTTCGGACAGGGTTAACGAGCAGTACTTC; CDR3aa: CASSLDFSDRVNEQYF
j_gene: TRBJ2-1; abundance: .; d_gene: .; v_gene: TRBV19; CDR3nt: TGTGCCAGTAGTATTGGTCCCAATGAGCAGTTCTTC; CDR3aa: CASSIGPNEQFF
j_gene: TRBJ1-3; abundance: .; d_gene: .; v_gene: TRBV6-5; CDR3nt: TGTGCCAGCAGTGCCTACGGGAGCTCTGGAAACACCATATATTTT; CDR3aa: CASSAYGSSGNTIYF
j_gene: TRBJ1-1; abundance: .; d_gene: .; v_gene: TRBV19; CDR3nt: TGTGCCAGCAGACAGGAGAACACTGAAGCTTTCTTT; CDR3aa: CASRQENTEAFF
j_gene: TRBJ2-7; abundance: .; d_gene: .; v_gene: TRBV13; CDR3nt: TGTGCCAGCAGTGGAATGGGCCAGGGCAAGGACGAGCAGTACTTC; CDR3aa: CASSGMGQGKDEQYF
j_gene: TRBJ1-5; abundance: .; d_gene: .; v_gene: TRBV14; CDR3nt: TGTGCCAGCAGCGACCAGGGGAAGGATCAGCCCCAGCATTTT; CDR3aa: CASSDQGKDQPQHF
j_gene: TRBJ2-1; abundance: .; d_gene: TRBD2; v_gene: TRBV2; CDR3nt: TGTGCCAGCAGTGAGCCTTTGAGCGGGAGAAGACCTGGACATGAGCAGTTCTTC; CDR3aa: CASSEPLSGRRPGHEQFF
j_gene: TRBJ1-1; abundance: .; d_gene: .; v_gene: TRBV7-9; CDR3nt: TGTGCCAGCAGCTTAGCGTATCGCAGGAACACTGAAGCTTTCTTT; CDR3aa: CASSLAYRRNTEAFF
j_gene: TRBJ1-1; abundance: .; d_gene: .; v_gene: TRBV13; CDR3nt: TGTGCCAGCAGACCGGACACCATGAACACTGAAGCTTTCTTT; CDR3aa: CASRPDTMNTEAFF
j_gene: TRBJ2-7; abundance: .; d_gene: TRBD2; v_gene: TRBV10-1; CDR3nt: TGCGCCAGCACTTTTAGTACTAGCGGGGGAACCTACGAGCAGTACTTC; CDR3aa: CASTFSTSGGTYEQYF
j_gene: TRBJ2-7; abundance: .; d_gene: .; v_gene: TRBV18; CDR3nt: TGTGCCAGCTCACCAGAAAGGGGTCTGTACGAGCAGTACTTC; CDR3aa: CASSPERGLYEQYF
j_gene: TRBJ2-5; abundance: .; d_gene: .; v_gene: TRBV4-3; CDR3nt: TGCGCCAGCAGCCAAGATAGGGCAGGGGCTGAAGAGACCCAGTACTTC; CDR3aa: CASSQDRAGAEETQYF
j_gene: TRBJ2-1; abundance: .; d_gene: .; v_gene: TRBV7-8; CDR3nt: TGTGCCAGCAGCTCTCCGGGCCCAGAGCAGTTCTTC; CDR3aa: CASSSPGPEQFF
j_gene: TRBJ2-1; abundance: once; d_gene: TRBD2; v_gene: TRBV6-1; CDR3nt: TGTGCCAGCAGTGAGGGGACTAGCGGGAGTTATGAGCAGTTCTTC; CDR3aa: CASSEGTSGSYEQFF
j_gene: TRBJ1-4; abundance: .; d_gene: .; v_gene: TRBV7-9; CDR3nt: TGTGCCAGCAGCTTAGGACAGCCAACTAATGAAAAACTGTTTTTT; CDR3aa: CASSLGQPTNEKLFF
j_gene: TRBJ2-3; abundance: .; d_gene: TRBD2; v_gene: TRBV27; CDR3nt: TGTGCCAGCCAAAAGAACAGCGGGATAGCAACAGATACGCAGTATTTT; CDR3aa: CASQKNSGIATDTQYF